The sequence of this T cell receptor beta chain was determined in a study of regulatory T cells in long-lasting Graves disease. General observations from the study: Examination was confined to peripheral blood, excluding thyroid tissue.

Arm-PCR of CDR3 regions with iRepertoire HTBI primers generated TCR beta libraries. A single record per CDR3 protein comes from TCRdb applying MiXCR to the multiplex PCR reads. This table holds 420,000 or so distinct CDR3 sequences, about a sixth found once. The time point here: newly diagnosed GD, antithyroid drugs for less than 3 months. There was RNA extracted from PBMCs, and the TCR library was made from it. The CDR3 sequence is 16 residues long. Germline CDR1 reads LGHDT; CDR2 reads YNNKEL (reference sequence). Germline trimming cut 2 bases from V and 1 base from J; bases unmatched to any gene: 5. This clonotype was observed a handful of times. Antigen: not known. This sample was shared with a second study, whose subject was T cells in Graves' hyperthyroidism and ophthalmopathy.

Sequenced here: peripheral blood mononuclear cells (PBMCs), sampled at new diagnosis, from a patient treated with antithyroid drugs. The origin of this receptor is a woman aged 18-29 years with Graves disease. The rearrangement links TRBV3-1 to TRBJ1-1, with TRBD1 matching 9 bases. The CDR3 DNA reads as TGTGCCAGCAGCCAACTTCCGGGACAGGGGAACACTGAAGCTTTCTTT. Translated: CASSQLPGQGNTEAFF.